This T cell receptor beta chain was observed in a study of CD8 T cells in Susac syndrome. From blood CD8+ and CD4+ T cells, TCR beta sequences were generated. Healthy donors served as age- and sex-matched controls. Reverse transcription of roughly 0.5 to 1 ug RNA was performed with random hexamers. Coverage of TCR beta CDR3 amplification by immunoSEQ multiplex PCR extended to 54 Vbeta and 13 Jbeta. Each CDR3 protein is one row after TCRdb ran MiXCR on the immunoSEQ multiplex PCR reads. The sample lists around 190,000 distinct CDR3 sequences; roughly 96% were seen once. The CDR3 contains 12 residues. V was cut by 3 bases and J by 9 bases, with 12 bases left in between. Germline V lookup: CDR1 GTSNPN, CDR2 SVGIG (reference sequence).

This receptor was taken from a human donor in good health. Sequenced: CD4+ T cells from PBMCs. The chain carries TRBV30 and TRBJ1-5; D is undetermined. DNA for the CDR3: TGTGCCTGGAGCCTGAGTGCCGGGCCCCAGCATTTT. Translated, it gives CAWSLSAGPQHF.